These 22 T cell receptor beta chains were all obtained from the same sample, sequenced in a study of blood T cell repertoires in COVID-19. Data came from immunoSEQ multiplex PCR; TCRdb stores just in-frame clones and leaves some out. The sample lists roughly 97,000 clones; around 87% were seen once. Material for sequencing was peripheral blood. The origin of the receptors is a human donor in a cohort sampled during active COVID-19.

The chain carries TRBV6-5 and TRBJ1-1; D is perhaps TRBD1 (5 bases). Per germline, CDR1 MNHEY and CDR2 SVGAGI. V lost 7 bases to trimming and J lost 5 bases, with 20 bases between them. The CDR3 runs 15 residues. This chain's CDR3 is CASIHGRGGRTEAFF. The DNA of the CDR3 is TGTGCCAGCATTCACGGGAGGGGCGGACGGACTGAAGCTTTCTTT.

The chain is built from TRBV29-1 and TRBJ1-4; D not certain. This CDR3 contains 12 residues. Trimming stripped 4 bases from V and 8 bases from J, with 11 bases between. CDR1 is SQVTM and CDR2 is ANQGSEA in the germline V gene. This CDR3 reads CSVAGIGEKLFF. The CDR3 DNA follows: TGCAGCGTTGCGGGGATTGGAGAAAAACTGTTTTTT.

This rearrangement joins TRBV19 to TRBJ1-3, with TRBD1 identical over 7 bases. Looked up from germline, CDR1 is LNHDA and CDR2 is SQIVND (reference sequence). V shed 5 bases and J 0 bases; nucleotides not matched to a gene: 7. This CDR3 is 16 amino acids long. The CDR3 sequence is CASSWDRTLSGNTIYF. The CDR3 DNA reads TGTGCCAGTAGTTGGGACAGAACCCTCTCTGGAAACACCATATATTTT. Full variable domain (missing parts from reference TRBV19 and TRBJ1-3): DGGITQSPKYLFRKEGQNVTLSCEQNLNHDAMYWYRQDPGQGLRLIYYSQIVNDFQKGDIAEGYSVSREKKESFPLTVTSAQKNPTAFYLCASSWDRTLSGNTIYFGEGSWLTVV.

The chain links TRBV10-1 to TRBJ2-2; D gene ambiguous. V lost 5 bases and J 6 bases, leaving 16 bases between the germline ends. This CDR3 has 15 residues. Germline loops: CDR1 WNHNN, CDR2 SYGVQD (reference sequence). CDR3 in amino acids: CASSPRPHGAGELFF. The CDR3 region has the DNA TGCGCCAGCAGTCCTAGACCACATGGCGCCGGGGAGCTGTTTTTT.

The chain couples TRBV27 to TRBJ2-3; D is unresolved. Germline V gives CDR1 MNHEY, CDR2 SMNVEV (reference sequence). Deletions cut 4 bases from V and 8 bases from J, with 10 bases between. The length of the CDR3 is 12 residues. This CDR3 reads CASSSQASTQYF. The CDR3 coding sequence is TGTGCCAGCAGTTCCCAAGCTAGTACGCAGTATTTT.

The chain is built from TRBV12-3 or TRBV12-4 and TRBJ2-7; 7 bases agree with TRBD1. The CDR3 contains 12 residues. Trimming removed 5 bases from V and 2 bases from J; junction bases left unmatched: 0. CDR3 coding DNA: TGTGCCAGCAGTCAGGGGGCCTACGAGCAGTACTTC. Translating it yields CASSQGAYEQYF.

The gene calls are TRBV5-4 and TRBJ2-7; possible D gene TRBD2, 6 bases. Germline V gives CDR1 SGHNT, CDR2 YYREEE (reference sequence). The CDR3 covers 15 residues. V was trimmed by 4 bases and J by 4 bases, leaving 18 bases between them. In DNA, the CDR3 is TGTGCCAGCAGCCACCCTGGCGGGGAGAAATACGAGCAGTACTTC. Translating it yields CASSHPGGEKYEQYF.

This sequence joins TRBV10-3 and TRBJ2-7, with D perhaps matching TRBD2 (6 bases). V shed 4 bases and J shed 4 bases, with 17 bases lying between them. There are 15 residues in the CDR3. Per germline, CDR1 ENHRY and CDR2 SYGVKD. This CDR3 is CAISVGTGGNYEQYF. CDR3 sequence (DNA): TGTGCCATCAGTGTCGGGACTGGAGGAAATTACGAGCAGTACTTC.

This chain links TRBV5-8 with TRBJ1-3, with D possibly TRBD1 on 6 matching bases. CDR1 and CDR2 from the germline V gene are SGHTS and YDEGEE. The CDR3 is 16 amino acids. Trimming took off 3 bases at V and 2 bases at J, with 15 bases between the two ends. The DNA of the CDR3 is TGTGCCAGCAGCTCCCCCAGGGGCGCTCCTGGAAACACCATATATTTT. This gives the protein CASSSPRGAPGNTIYF.

The V call is TRBV5-4, the J call TRBJ2-6, with D unclear. Trimming cost V 3 bases and J 0 bases, with 10 bases left between them. In germline, CDR1 is SGHNT, CDR2 YYREEE (reference sequence). This CDR3 is 16 amino acids long. CDR3 amino acids: CASSYAGISGANVLTF. In DNA, the CDR3 is TGTGCCAGCAGCTATGCAGGAATCTCTGGGGCCAACGTCCTGACTTTC.

The chain recombines TRBV3-1 (or the pseudogene TRBV3-2) with TRBJ2-1, with TRBD2 matching over 12 bases. Germline V lookup: CDR1 LGHDT, CDR2 YNNKEL (reference sequence). V lost 3 bases to trimming and J lost 7 bases; unmatched junction nucleotides: 7. This CDR3 is 16 amino acids long. CDR3 nucleotide sequence: TGTGCCAGCAGCCACTGGACTAGCGGGGAGGGGAATGAGCAGTTCTTC. This translates into CASSHWTSGEGNEQFF.

This chain connects TRBV11-3 to TRBJ2-1; the D gene is possibly TRBD2 (5 bases). CDR3 length equals 13 residues. V dropped 0 bases and J dropped 9 bases, with 9 bases sitting between them. In germline, CDR1 is SGHNT, CDR2 YENEEA. The CDR3 sequence is CASSLDAAVEQFF. For the CDR3, the DNA is TGTGCCAGCAGCTTAGATGCAGCGGTTGAGCAGTTCTTC.

This clone was seen just once. The chain is built from TRBV7-2 and TRBJ2-3; D call uncertain. Germline CDR1 and CDR2: SGHTA and FQGNSA. The CDR3 has 15 residues. V dropped 1 base and J dropped 4 bases, with 12 bases sitting between them. CDR3 coding DNA: TGTGCCAGCAGCTTAGTTGCGATGAGAGCAGATACGCAGTATTTT. Residues: CASSLVAMRADTQYF.

This clone was recorded once. The V gene is TRBV29-1, the J gene TRBJ2-7; no clear D gene. Germline V gives CDR1 SQVTM, CDR2 ANQGSEA. CDR3 length: 14 residues. The V end was cut by 3 bases, the J end by 1 base, with 13 bases between. The CDR3 reads CSVEPEANSYEQYF. The DNA of the CDR3 is TGCAGCGTTGAGCCTGAAGCCAATTCCTACGAGCAGTACTTC.

J is TRBJ2-2 and V is TRBV18, with 7 positions matching TRBD1. V dropped 0 bases and J dropped 7; count of bases not matched to a gene: 8. The CDR3 is 16 amino acids. Germline CDR1 and CDR2: KGHSH and LQKENI. CDR3 loop: CASSPPRQGYIGELFF. The CDR3 DNA follows: TGTGCCAGCTCACCACCCCGACAGGGATACATCGGGGAGCTGTTTTTT.

The chain employs TRBV28 and TRBJ2-7; maybe TRBD1 (6 bases). This CDR3 is built from 15 residues. CDR1 is MDHEN, CDR2 SYDVKM, per germline. Trimming took 7 bases from V and 2 from J, leaving 18 bases between them. The CDR3 DNA reads as TGTGCCAGCACCCCCCGACAGGCCCTAGCCTACGAGCAGTACTTC. It codes for CASTPRQALAYEQYF. Drawing the rest from reference TRBV28 and TRBJ2-7, the complete variable domain is DVKVTQSSRYLVKRTGEKVFLECVQDMDHENMFWYRQDPGLGLRLIYFSYDVKMKEKGDIPEGYSVSREKKERFSLILESASTNQTSMYLCASTPRQALAYEQYFGPGTRLTVT.

The V and J genes are TRBV6-5 and TRBJ1-2, with a weak D call TRBD1 (6 bases). This CDR3 has 13 residues. CDR1 is MNHEY, CDR2 SVGAGI, per germline. The germline V and J ends were trimmed by 7 bases and 1 base, with 10 bases remaining between them. The CDR3 coding sequence is TGTGCCAGCACCTTGGACAGTAACTATGGCTACACCTTC. It is translated as CASTLDSNYGYTF.

The chain recombines TRBV7-8 with TRBJ2-1, with TRBD2 identical over 11 bases. V was clipped by 4 bases and J by 8 bases; unmatched bases: 7. The CDR3 is made up of 15 amino acids. Germline V CDR1 and CDR2: SGHVS, FQNEAQ. The CDR3 nucleotides read TGTGCCAGCAGCTCGATGACTAGCGGGATAGATGAGCAGTTCTTC. This sequence encodes CASSSMTSGIDEQFF.

The gene calls are TRBV6-2 or TRBV6-3 and TRBJ2-7; D is perhaps TRBD2 (6 bases). Between the trimmed V and J ends, which lost 2 bases and 2 bases, there was a span of 13 bases. Germline V gene sequence: CDR1 MNHEY, CDR2 SVGEGT. The CDR3 is 15 residues long. DNA for the CDR3: TGTGCCAGCAGTTACGCGGGGCAGTTACCCTACGAGCAGTACTTC. Translating it yields CASSYAGQLPYEQYF.

V and J are TRBV6-2 or TRBV6-3 and TRBJ2-7; unclear D gene. The V gene lost 2 bases and the J gene lost 12 bases, with 20 bases spanning the gap. The germline V gene has CDR1 MNHEY and CDR2 SVGEGT. The CDR3 is 14 amino acids. CDR3 protein: CASSYPSSVVETYF. In DNA, the CDR3 is TGTGCCAGCAGTTACCCGAGCTCTGTAGTAGAAACGTACTTC.

The V and J genes are TRBV4-1 and TRBJ2-1; 14 bases fit TRBD2. Germline V CDR1 and CDR2: MGHRA, YSYEKL. With V trimmed by 4 bases and J by 9 bases, 8 bases remained unmatched. CDR3 length: 16 amino acids. The CDR3 loop reads CASSRTGTSGRTEQFF. For the CDR3, the DNA is TGCGCCAGCAGCCGAACTGGGACTAGCGGGAGAACTGAGCAGTTCTTC.

This clone was counted between two and nine times. This sequence joins TRBV28 and TRBJ2-7, with 8 positions matching TRBD1. Germline lookup yields CDR1 MDHEN and CDR2 SYDVKM. The CDR3 length is 14 residues. After removal of 5 bases from V and 3 bases from J, the junction contained 6 bases not matched to a gene. CDR3 protein: CASSIQGGSYEQYF. Here the CDR3 DNA reads TGTGCCAGCAGTATACAGGGGGGAAGCTACGAGCAGTACTTC. Full variable domain (remainder filled in from reference TRBV28 and TRBJ2-7): DVKVTQSSRYLVKRTGEKVFLECVQDMDHENMFWYRQDPGLGLRLIYFSYDVKMKEKGDIPEGYSVSREKKERFSLILESASTNQTSMYLCASSIQGGSYEQYFGPGTRLTVT.